These 31 T cell receptor beta chains came from one sample sequenced in a study of Tregs in tolerant kidney transplant recipients. Generated by immunoSEQ multiplex PCR, the TCRdb table keeps only in-frame clones and is missing some. The sample contains approximately 65,000 clones, around 83% of which appear only once. Specimen: CD4+ T cells from blood. These receptors all come from a human donor in good health.

This chain joins TRBV23-1 and TRBJ2-7, with 7 bases identical to TRBD1. TRBV23-1 is an open reading frame whose function is uncertain. The CDR3 is made up of 17 amino acids. Trimming cost V 4 bases and J 0 bases; bases outside gene matches: 12. CDR3 residues: CASSLRLTGPYSYEQYF. DNA for the CDR3: TGCGCCAGCAGTCTACGACTGACAGGGCCCTACTCCTACGAGCAGTACTTC.

V usage is TRBV19 and J usage is TRBJ2-7; D may be TRBD2 (5 bases). Trimming removed 5 bases at V and 4 bases at J, with 9 bases between. The CDR3 has 12 amino acids. Germline loops: CDR1 LNHDA, CDR2 SQIVND (reference sequence). Here the CDR3 reads CASSHGMYEQYF. CDR3 DNA: TGTGCCAGTAGTCACGGGATGTACGAGCAGTACTTC.

CDR3 region: CASSQDIGAPEETQYF. CDR3 nucleotides: TGTGCCAGCAGCCAAGATATTGGGGCACCTGAAGAGACCCAGTACTTC. V gene TRBV4-2 combines with J gene TRBJ2-5, with D possibly being TRBD1 (5 bases). This CDR3 is built from 16 residues. Germline V gene sequence: CDR1 LGHNA, CDR2 YNFKEQ. The V end lost 0 bases, the J end lost 3 bases, and 14 bases lay between the germline ends.

The chain carries TRBV5-4 and TRBJ2-4; 8 nucleotides line up with TRBD2. J gave up 4 bases and V 4 bases, and 1 base lay outside the gene matches. This CDR3 is built from 13 residues. Germline loops: CDR1 SGHNT, CDR2 YYREEE (reference sequence). CDR3 loop: CASSPGGKNIQYF. The CDR3 region has the DNA TGTGCCAGCAGCCCGGGGGGGAAAAACATTCAGTACTTC.

The rearrangement links TRBV14 to TRBJ1-2; D is undetermined. Trimming shortened V by 4 bases and J by 3 bases, and 15 bases separated the two germline ends. Germline CDR1 is SGHDN and CDR2 is FVKESK. The length of the CDR3 is 15 residues. For the CDR3, the DNA is TGTGCCAGCAGCCTACGGGCCCAGGTCGACTATGGCTACACCTTC. Translated, it gives CASSLRAQVDYGYTF.

J is TRBJ2-5 and V is TRBV6-5, with a weak D call TRBD1 (6 bases). The germline CDR1 and CDR2 sequences are MNHEY and SVGAGI. V was clipped by 4 bases and J by 5 bases, with 20 bases between them. The CDR3 covers 16 residues. The CDR3 protein is CASSSLGPLTGETQYF. CDR3 DNA: TGTGCCAGCAGTTCTTTGGGGCCGCTAACAGGGGAGACCCAGTACTTC.

The V call is TRBV5-1, the J call TRBJ1-4; D is possibly TRBD1 (6 bases). V was shortened by 4 bases and J by 2 bases, with 9 bases between the two germline ends. The germline V gene encodes CDR1 SGHRS and CDR2 YFSETQ. The CDR3 totals 14 residues. Here the CDR3 DNA reads TGCGCCAGCAGCCGAGGACAGACTAATGAAAAACTGTTTTTT. Amino acids: CASSRGQTNEKLFF.

This chain links TRBV7-3 with TRBJ1-1; unclear D gene. The CDR3 runs 13 residues. Trimming shortened V by 7 bases and J by 1 base, and 10 bases separated the two germline ends. Germline V CDR1 and CDR2: SGHTA, FQGTGA. The CDR3 bases are TGTGCCAGCACCCTGGACGGGAACACTGAAGCTTTCTTT. Protein product: CASTLDGNTEAFF.

The J gene is TRBJ2-1, the V gene TRBV18, with a tentative D call TRBD2 (6 bases). The CDR3 extends over 17 amino acids. Germline V gene sequence: CDR1 KGHSH, CDR2 LQKENI. V was trimmed by 2 bases and J by 1 base, leaving 15 bases between them. The CDR3 DNA reads as TGTGCCAGCTCACCAAGGGCCCCCGGGGGTTCCTACAATGAGCAGTTCTTC. It is translated as CASSPRAPGGSYNEQFF.

The chain links TRBV25-1 to TRBJ1-2, with 11 nucleotides matching TRBD1. The germline CDR1 and CDR2 sequences are MGHDK and SYGVNS. This CDR3 has 18 amino acids. Losses at the gene ends were 2 bases for V and 0 bases for J; bases not matched to a gene: 8. This CDR3 reads CASSEVGDRGNANYGYTF. The CDR3 DNA reads TGTGCCAGCAGTGAAGTGGGGGACAGGGGGAACGCTAACTATGGCTACACCTTC.

The rearrangement uses TRBV19 and TRBJ1-1; D gene ambiguous. The CDR3 is made up of 13 amino acids. V lost 2 bases and J 0 bases, leaving 4 bases between the germline ends. CDR1 and CDR2 (germline): LNHDA, SQIVND (reference sequence). The DNA of the CDR3 is TGTGCCAGTAGTATACGGATGAACACTGAAGCTTTCTTT. This encodes CASSIRMNTEAFF.

This clone was seen once. This chain joins TRBV6-5 and TRBJ2-7; D may be TRBD2 (6 bases). The V gene lost 0 bases and the J gene lost 12 bases, with 18 bases spanning the gap. Germline-derived CDR1 and CDR2 are MNHEY and SVGAGI. The length of the CDR3 is 14 residues. The CDR3 DNA reads as TGTGCCAGCAGTTACTCAGGGCTCGCGGGACGACCGTACTTC. Protein sequence: CASSYSGLAGRPYF.

This rearrangement joins TRBV5-1 to TRBJ2-7; D remains unclear. V was cut by 0 bases and J by 0 bases, with 7 bases left in between. CDR1 and CDR2 from the germline V gene are SGHRS and YFSETQ. CDR3 length: 14 amino acids. As DNA, the CDR3 is TGCGCCAGCAGCTTGGCCGCGAGCTCCTACGAGCAGTACTTC. Residues: CASSLAASSYEQYF.

The V gene is TRBV6-6, the J gene TRBJ1-1, with unresolved D. The CDR3 sequence is 13 residues long. The germline gives CDR1 MNHNY, CDR2 SVGAGI (reference sequence). The V gene lost 6 bases and the J gene lost 1 base, with 9 bases spanning the gap. The CDR3 loop reads CASRADKNTEAFF. The CDR3 nucleotides read TGTGCCAGCAGGGCCGACAAGAACACTGAAGCTTTCTTT.

This rearrangement joins TRBV4-1 to TRBJ2-2; the D gene is possibly TRBD2 (7 bases). V was trimmed by 1 base and J by 7 bases, leaving 16 bases between them. This CDR3 has 16 amino acids. Germline CDR1 is MGHRA and CDR2 is YSYEKL. This CDR3 is CASSQGGGGGYGELFF. The DNA of the CDR3 is TGCGCCAGCAGCCAAGGTGGCGGCGGGGGCTACGGGGAGCTGTTTTTT.

The V call is TRBV12-5, the J call TRBJ2-1, with 8 bases identical to TRBD2. V was clipped by 3 bases and J by 3 bases; unmatched bases: 4. The germline gives CDR1 LGHNT, CDR2 FRNRAP. This CDR3 region has 15 residues. The CDR3: CASGFPRGGYNEQFF. CDR3 bases: TGTGCTAGTGGTTTTCCCCGGGGGGGCTACAATGAGCAGTTCTTC.

The chain combines TRBV6-6 with TRBJ2-3; weak D call: TRBD1 (6 bases). Germline V lookup: CDR1 MNHNY, CDR2 SVGAGI (reference sequence). Deletions cut 5 bases from V and 0 bases from J, with 6 bases between. The CDR3 spans 13 residues. This CDR3 reads CASSGQSTDTQYF. The CDR3 DNA is TGTGCCAGCAGTGGACAGAGCACAGATACGCAGTATTTT.

The rearrangement links TRBV9 to TRBJ1-3; no reliable D call. The CDR3 is made up of 9 amino acids. V lost 0 bases to trimming and J lost 12 bases, with 1 base between them. CDR1 is SGDLS, CDR2 YYNGEE, per germline. The CDR3 protein is CASSVGIYF. The CDR3 DNA follows: TGTGCCAGCAGCGTAGGCATATATTTT.

V usage is TRBV7-8 and J usage is TRBJ1-6; D might be TRBD1 (5 bases). Trimming took off 1 base at V and 10 bases at J, with 23 bases between the two ends. Germline CDR1 is SGHVS and CDR2 is FQNEAQ. The CDR3 runs 18 residues. The CDR3 is CASSLEGTPHYRSSPLHF. The CDR3 DNA reads as TGTGCCAGCAGCTTAGAGGGGACCCCACATTATAGGAGCTCACCCCTCCACTTT.

The gene calls are TRBV5-1 and TRBJ1-2; no definite D call. The V gene's germline CDR1 is SGHRS and CDR2 YFSETQ. The V end lost 4 bases, the J end lost 4 bases, and 20 bases lay between the germline ends. The CDR3 has 16 amino acids. Here the CDR3 reads CASSQDSQLSGYGYTF. The DNA for the CDR3 is TGCGCCAGCAGCCAAGACTCGCAGCTATCCGGCTATGGCTACACCTTC.

The chain joins TRBV19 to TRBJ1-2; no definite D call. The germline V gene encodes CDR1 LNHDA and CDR2 SQIVND (reference sequence). Trimming shortened V by 2 bases and J by 4 bases, and 8 bases separated the two germline ends. CDR3 length equals 13 residues. In DNA form, the CDR3 reads TGTGCCAGTAGTATACGGCGGAGCTATGGCTACACCTTC. Translating it yields CASSIRRSYGYTF.

This chain uses TRBV7-2 with TRBJ2-3, with TRBD2 as a possible D gene (5 bases). Deletions cut 5 bases from V and 3 bases from J, with 12 bases between. In germline, CDR1 is SGHTA, CDR2 FQGNSA. The CDR3 runs to 14 residues. CDR3 nucleotide sequence: TGTGCCAGCAGCCCCCCTAGCAGAACAGATACGCAGTATTTT. Translating gives CASSPPSRTDTQYF.

This clone was found a few times. The chain links TRBV7-9 to TRBJ1-4; D gene unclear. V lost 1 base and J lost 10, with 7 bases in between. The germline V gene has CDR1 SEHNR and CDR2 FQNEAQ (reference sequence). The CDR3 runs 12 residues. The CDR3 DNA follows: TGTGCCAGCAGCTTAGTTACGGGAAAACTGTTTTTT. Translating it yields CASSLVTGKLFF.

Only one count was recorded for this clone. The chain links TRBV19 to TRBJ1-6; 8 bases align to TRBD1. V lost 6 bases and J lost 8; bases outside the gene matches: 9. Per the germline V gene, CDR1 is LNHDA and CDR2 is SQIVND (reference sequence). The CDR3 covers 15 residues. The CDR3 DNA reads as TGTGCCAGTAGAGTATTGGACAGGGAGTATTCACCCCTCCACTTT. It yields the protein CASRVLDREYSPLHF.

The J gene is TRBJ2-3, the V gene TRBV11-2, with a possible D match to TRBD2 (6 bases). The CDR3 is 15 residues long. Germline V gives CDR1 SGHAT, CDR2 FQNNGV. V was clipped by 6 bases and J by 7 bases, with 20 bases between them. This CDR3 is CASRGLGGGPHTQYF. As DNA, the CDR3 is TGTGCCAGCAGGGGACTCGGGGGAGGCCCCCATACGCAGTATTTT.

This CDR3 reads CASSIGDPHGELFF. CDR3 bases: TGTGCCAGTAGTATAGGGGACCCACACGGGGAGCTGTTTTTT. The rearrangement links TRBV19 to TRBJ2-2; D tentatively fits TRBD1 or TRBD2 (5 bases each). V was trimmed by 1 base and J by 7 bases, leaving 10 bases between them. Germline-derived CDR1 and CDR2 are LNHDA and SQIVND (reference sequence). The CDR3 runs to 14 residues.

The V gene is TRBV6-6, the J gene TRBJ2-1; 11 bases match TRBD2. This CDR3 has 14 amino acids. Germline trimming cut 8 bases from V and 7 bases from J; bases unmatched to any gene: 7. Germline assignment: CDR1 MNHNY and CDR2 SVGAGI (reference sequence). The CDR3 bases are TGTGCCAGCGCTGTAGCGGGAGGGTCGAATGAGCAGTTCTTC. Translated, it gives CASAVAGGSNEQFF.

The chain carries TRBV7-2 and TRBJ2-3, with D maybe TRBD1 (5 bases). CDR1 is SGHTA and CDR2 is FQGNSA in the germline V gene. V was clipped by 1 base and J by 2 bases, with 10 bases between them. The CDR3 covers 15 residues. In nucleotides, the CDR3 is TGTGCCAGCAGCTTAGGGATGGGGCCCACAGATACGCAGTATTTT. Encoded protein: CASSLGMGPTDTQYF.

The gene calls are TRBV11-3 and TRBJ1-3; 9 positions agree with TRBD1. From germline, CDR1 is SGHNT and CDR2 YENEEA. J gave up 4 bases and V 2 bases, and 6 bases lay outside the gene matches. The CDR3 is made up of 16 amino acids. CDR3 sequence reads: CASSLPGGTGGNTIYF. The CDR3 region has the DNA TGTGCCAGCAGCTTACCCGGTGGGACAGGGGGAAACACCATATATTTT.

The rearrangement uses TRBV9 and TRBJ1-5, with TRBD1 as a possible D gene (5 bases). V lost 0 bases and J 10 bases, leaving 14 bases between the germline ends. The CDR3 consists of 14 residues. Germline V lookup: CDR1 SGDLS, CDR2 YYNGEE. CDR3 in DNA: TGTGCCAGCAGCGTAGGGGGCGAGGTTGGTCCCCAGCATTTT. It yields the protein CASSVGGEVGPQHF.

The chain uses TRBV9 and TRBJ1-2; possible D gene TRBD1, 6 bases. Per germline, CDR1 SGDLS and CDR2 YYNGEE. The CDR3 covers 15 residues. Trimming cost V 3 bases and J 4 bases, with 16 bases left between them. The chain's CDR3 is CASSGRTDSSYGYTF. In DNA form, the CDR3 reads TGTGCCAGCAGCGGACGGACAGATAGCAGCTATGGCTACACCTTC.